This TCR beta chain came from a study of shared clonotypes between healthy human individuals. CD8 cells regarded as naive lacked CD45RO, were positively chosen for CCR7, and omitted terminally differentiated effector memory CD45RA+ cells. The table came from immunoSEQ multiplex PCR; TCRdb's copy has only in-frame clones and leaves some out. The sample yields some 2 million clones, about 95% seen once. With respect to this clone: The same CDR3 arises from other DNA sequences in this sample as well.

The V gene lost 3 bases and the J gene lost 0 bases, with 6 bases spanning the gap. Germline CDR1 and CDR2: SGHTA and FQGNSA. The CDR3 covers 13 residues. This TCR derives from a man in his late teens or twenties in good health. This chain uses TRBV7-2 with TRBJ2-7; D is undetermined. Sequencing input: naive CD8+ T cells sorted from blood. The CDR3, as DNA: TGTGCCAGCAGCTTCGGGCGCTCCTACGAGCAGTACTTC. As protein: CASSFGRSYEQYF.